A single sample is the source of the 20 T cell receptor beta chains below, sequenced in a study of glioma-infiltrating T cells. The iRepertoire nested amplicon-rescue multiplex PCR amplified TCR alpha and beta CDR3s from RNA. Using its own MiXCR run on the multiplex PCR reads, TCRdb lists one record per CDR3 protein. The repertoire includes some 120,000 distinct CDR3 sequences, roughly 25% of them detected once, and roughly 15% sits in the top ten. Sequenced material: glioma tissue, nonneoplastic brain tissue, or PBMCs (not recorded which). These receptor sequences come from a human donor with low-grade glioma or glioblastoma, undergoing nonglioma brain surgery, or in good health (not recorded which).

Many counts were recorded for this clonotype. The chain links TRBV28 to TRBJ2-5, with TRBD1 as a possible D gene (6 bases). The CDR3 runs to 14 residues. The V gene lost 2 bases and the J gene lost 4 bases, with 11 bases spanning the gap. Germline V gene data show CDR1 as MDHEN and CDR2 as SYDVKM. The CDR3 protein is CASSLPGRGETQYF. The CDR3 coding sequence is TGTGCCAGCAGTTTACCAGGCAGGGGAGAGACCCAGTACTTC.

This clonotype showed up many times. The CDR3 bases are TGTGCCAGCAGTTTGGGGGACACCGGGGAGCTGTTTTTT. This sequence encodes CASSLGDTGELFF. The chain carries TRBV27 and TRBJ2-2; D could derive from TRBD1 or TRBD2 (5 bases each). Germline CDR1 and CDR2: MNHEY and SMNVEV (reference sequence). V was cut by 3 bases and J by 3 bases, with 5 bases left in between. The CDR3 is 13 amino acids.

Of note for this clonotype: A read error may produce the germline difference seen at one junction end. The J gene is TRBJ2-3, the V gene TRBV19; D is possibly TRBD2 (5 bases). CDR3 length: 11 amino acids. Germline V gives CDR1 LNHDA, CDR2 SQIVND (reference sequence). The CDR3 region is CACSIADTQYF. CDR3 sequence (DNA): TGTGCCTGTAGTATAGCGGATACGCAGTATTTT.

V is TRBV12-3 or TRBV12-4 and J is TRBJ2-1; D ambiguous. With 3 bases removed from V and 7 bases from J, the gap between germline ends came to 16 bases. This CDR3 has 15 amino acids. This chain's CDR3 is CASSFTPFERNEQFF. The CDR3 DNA sequence: TGTGCCAGCAGTTTTACCCCCTTCGAGCGTAATGAGCAGTTCTTC.

This clonotype was observed many times. The chain has TRBV5-8 and TRBJ1-1; D gene unclear. Germline CDR1 reads SGHTS; CDR2 reads YDEGEE. CDR3 size: 13 residues. V was cut by 1 base and J by 2 bases, with 6 bases left in between. CDR3 nucleotide sequence: TGTGCCAGCAGCTTGAGCCCAAACACTGAAGCTTTCTTT. It specifies CASSLSPNTEAFF.

The table lists this clonotype with many counts. The J gene is TRBJ2-4, the V gene TRBV7-2; 7 nucleotides align to TRBD2. The CDR3 covers 15 residues. V lost 5 bases to trimming and J lost 0 bases; unmatched junction nucleotides: 4. Germline V gives CDR1 SGHTA, CDR2 FQGNSA. For the CDR3, the DNA is TGTGCCAGCAGCCCTGGCGGGGGAGCCAAAAACATTCAGTACTTC. This translates into CASSPGGGAKNIQYF.

Concerning this clonotype itself: This clone may be a read error of a much larger clone one base away. The rearrangement uses TRBV7-6 and TRBJ2-1; 7 nucleotides align to TRBD1. Germline assignment: CDR1 SGHVS and CDR2 FNYEAQ. The CDR3 spans 14 residues. CDR3 nucleotides: TGTGCCAGCCGCTTAGTCACAGGGGATAATGAGCAGTTCTTC. It is translated as CASRLVTGDNEQFF.

This sequence joins TRBV11-2 and TRBJ2-2; 8 bases align to TRBD1. After removal of 5 bases from V and 6 bases from J, the junction contained 8 bases not matched to a gene. CDR3 length equals 15 residues. CDR1 is SGHAT and CDR2 is FQNNGV in the germline V gene. The CDR3 bases are TGTGCCAGCAGCCGGGGGCCAGGGGGCTCCGGGGAGCTGTTTTTT. The encoded protein is CASSRGPGGSGELFF.

In this sample, this clonotype turned up many times. V gene TRBV18 combines with J gene TRBJ2-3, with D possibly being TRBD2 (5 bases). Germline loops: CDR1 KGHSH, CDR2 LQKENI. V lost 4 bases to trimming and J lost 0 bases, with 14 bases between them. This CDR3 has 16 amino acids. The CDR3 loop reads CASSQDSDTSTDTQYF. The CDR3 DNA reads TGTGCCAGCTCACAGGATAGCGACACTAGCACAGATACGCAGTATTTT.

This clonotype has at least ten counts. The CDR3 DNA reads TGTGCCAGCAGTTACTCGTTGGGCGGGGCAAAGACCCAGTACTTC. Its translation is CASSYSLGGAKTQYF. The chain joins TRBV6-6 to TRBJ2-5, with D tentatively TRBD2 (6 bases). The germline V and J ends were trimmed by 0 bases and 6 bases, with 14 bases remaining between them. The CDR3 loop spans 15 amino acids. The germline V gene has CDR1 MNHNY and CDR2 SVGAGI (reference sequence).

The chain employs TRBV6-6 and TRBJ1-2; the D gene is possibly TRBD1 (5 bases). V was trimmed by 0 bases and J by 4 bases, leaving 12 bases between them. The germline CDR1 and CDR2 sequences are MNHNY and SVGAGI (reference sequence). The CDR3 totals 15 residues. The CDR3 loop is CASSYSSGSGYGYTF. The DNA of the CDR3 is TGTGCCAGCAGTTACTCATCAGGGTCGGGCTATGGCTACACCTTC.

This clonotype has at least ten counts. The chain is built from TRBV10-3 and TRBJ2-7; 7 nucleotides align to TRBD1. Per germline, CDR1 ENHRY and CDR2 SYGVKD. Trimming cost V 3 bases and J 0 bases; bases outside gene matches: 2. The CDR3 is 14 residues long. CDR3 amino acids: CAISDRQGSYEQYF. CDR3 nucleotides: TGTGCCATCAGTGACCGACAGGGCTCCTACGAGCAGTACTTC.

Concerning this clonotype itself: At one end the junction does not follow the germline gene, possibly because of a read error. V and J are TRBV24-1 and TRBJ2-5; no definite D call. Germline CDR1 and CDR2: KGHDR and SFDVKD. The CDR3 is made up of 17 amino acids. CDR3 nucleotides: TGTGCCACTAGTGATCGAACTCGAGCAGAAACGCAAGAGACCCAGTACTTC. Amino acid sequence: CATSDRTRAETQETQYF.

The V and J genes are TRBV6-2 or TRBV6-3 and TRBJ1-1, with D unclear. The CDR3 covers 12 residues. V was clipped by 2 bases and J by 3 bases, with 4 bases between them. The V gene's germline CDR1 is MNHEY and CDR2 SVGEGT. Here the CDR3 DNA reads TGTGCCAGCAGTTACAGGGACACTGAAGCTTTCTTT. Translating gives CASSYRDTEAFF.

This clonotype turned up a few times. The chain is built from TRBV4-2 and TRBJ2-5; 9 nucleotides align to TRBD2. V dropped 0 bases and J dropped 2; count of bases not matched to a gene: 1. The CDR3 runs to 15 residues. The germline gives CDR1 LGHNA, CDR2 YNFKEQ. This chain's CDR3 is CASSQETSGQETQYF. Written as DNA, the CDR3 is TGTGCCAGCAGCCAAGAAACTAGCGGGCAAGAGACCCAGTACTTC.

Concerning this clonotype: This may arise from a read error, as a much more abundant clone is one base away. The chain joins TRBV13 to TRBJ2-3; TRBD1 agrees at 8 bases. Germline values: CDR1 PRHDT, CDR2 FYEKMQ (reference sequence). The CDR3 spans 14 residues. The trim removed 3 bases at V and 7 bases at J, leaving 6 bases unmatched. Here the CDR3 DNA reads TGTGCCAGCAGCTTCAGGACAGGGCCAAATACGCAGTATTTT. Its protein is CASSFRTGPNTQYF.

In this sample, this clonotype turned up a few times. The chain couples TRBV29-1 to TRBJ2-2, with D possibly being TRBD1 or TRBD2 (6 bases each). Per the germline V gene, CDR1 is SQVTM and CDR2 is ANQGSEA. The V and J ends lost 4 bases and 5 bases respectively, with 11 bases between them. CDR3 length equals 13 residues. The CDR3 protein is CSVARGGTGELFF. In DNA, the CDR3 is TGCAGCGTTGCCAGAGGGGGGACCGGGGAGCTGTTTTTT.

This clonotype occurred many times. The chain uses TRBV4-3 and TRBJ2-7; D possibly corresponds to TRBD1 (6 bases). Germline assignment: CDR1 LGHNA and CDR2 YSLEER. The CDR3 is made up of 15 amino acids. The ends were cut back, 0 bases at V and 3 bases at J, with 12 bases in the middle. The CDR3 loop is CASSQEKGGNYEQYF. The CDR3 DNA follows: TGCGCCAGCAGCCAAGAAAAAGGGGGAAACTACGAGCAGTACTTC.

This clonotype was seen at least ten times. The chain couples TRBV2 to TRBJ2-3; TRBD2 aligns across 9 bases. The CDR3 runs 17 residues. The V gene end was trimmed by 8 bases and the J gene end by 7 bases; junction bases not matched to a gene: 19. CDR1 is SNHLY and CDR2 is FYNNEI in the germline V gene. The chain's CDR3 is CASHGPPSGIRGHTQYF. The CDR3 nucleotides are TGTGCCAGCCATGGGCCGCCTAGCGGGATTCGCGGGCATACGCAGTATTTT.

In its sample, this clonotype was seen a few times. A much bigger clone sits one base away, suggesting this may be a read error. This chain joins TRBV4-1 and TRBJ2-5; 15 nucleotides line up with TRBD2. The CDR3 is made up of 16 amino acids. The germline V gene encodes CDR1 MGHRA and CDR2 YSYEKL. The CDR3 reads CASTRTSGRAQETQHF. Written as DNA, the CDR3 is TGCGCCAGCACCCGGACTAGCGGGAGGGCCCAAGAGACCCAGCACTTC.